The next 26 T cell receptor beta chains were all read from a single sample in a study of regulatory T cells in long-lasting Graves disease. Time point reported: newly diagnosed GD, antithyroid drugs for less than 3 months. Scientists built the TCR library using RNA that was extracted from PBMCs. Both iRepertoire HTBI primers and Arm-PCR of CDR3 regions were used to build the TCR beta libraries. TCRdb reprocessed the multiplex PCR reads via MiXCR and lists one record per CDR3 protein. The data contain 250,000 to 300,000 distinct CDR3 sequences, around 19% of them singletons. This sample also appeared in a second study, on T cells in Graves' hyperthyroidism and ophthalmopathy.

Sequenced material: peripheral blood mononuclear cells (PBMCs), taken at new diagnosis, from a patient treated with antithyroid drugs. Receptor source: a woman in her twenties or thirties with Graves disease.

This clonotype was recorded many times. The rearrangement links TRBV15 to TRBJ1-3; TRBD1 might be the D (6 bases). Trimming took 6 bases from V and 1 from J, leaving 10 bases between them. The CDR3 loop spans 14 amino acids. CDR1 and CDR2 from the germline V gene are LNHNV and YYDKDF (reference sequence). This CDR3 is CATRKGESGNTIYF. As DNA, the CDR3 is TGTGCCACCAGGAAGGGGGAGTCTGGAAACACCATATATTTT.

For this clonotype: This may be a read error, as it is one base from a much larger clone. The chain couples TRBV27 to TRBJ2-3; 8 bases match TRBD1. V lost 4 bases to trimming and J lost 2 bases; unmatched junction nucleotides: 2. The CDR3 length is 14 residues. The V gene's germline CDR1 is MNHEY and CDR2 SMNVEV (reference sequence). The CDR3 region is CASSSGQVTDTQYF. Here the CDR3 DNA reads TGTGCCAGCAGTTCGGGACAGGTCACAGATACGCAGTATTTT.

This clonotype has a single count. It differs at one base from a far larger clone, so likely a read error. The V call is TRBV10-3, the J call TRBJ1-1; maybe TRBD1 (6 bases). This CDR3 spans 11 amino acids. The V gene lost 3 bases and the J gene lost 11 bases, with 10 bases spanning the gap. Germline V CDR1 and CDR2: ENHRY, SYGVKD. CDR3 in DNA: TGTGCCATCAGTGAAGCAGGGGTGGCTTTCTTT. Protein product: CAISEAGVAFF.

There are many counts of this clonotype. This rearrangement joins TRBV12-3 or TRBV12-4 to TRBJ1-5, with D unresolved. Deletions cut 7 bases from V and 3 bases from J, with 16 bases between. There are 15 residues in the CDR3. The CDR3: CASTPSGLANQPQHF. DNA of the CDR3: TGTGCCAGCACACCTAGCGGCTTAGCCAATCAGCCCCAGCATTTT.

This clonotype showed up many times. At one boundary the junction diverges from the germline segment, which might be a read error. J is TRBJ2-7 and V is TRBV5-1, with TRBD2 identical over 9 bases. This CDR3 spans 15 amino acids. From germline, CDR1 is SGHRS and CDR2 YFSETQ. The CDR3 nucleotides are TGTGCCAGCAGCTCGGCACCGGGACTAGCTTACGAGCAGTACTTC. The encoded protein is CASSSAPGLAYEQYF.

This clonotype has a count of ten or more. This sequence joins TRBV7-2 and TRBJ1-5; the match to TRBD1 covers 10 bases. This CDR3 spans 16 amino acids. Germline lookup yields CDR1 SGHTA and CDR2 FQGNSA. With 4 bases clipped from V and 5 bases from J, the junction kept 8 bases outside the gene matches. The CDR3 region is CASSSQTGGAYQPQHF. The CDR3 bases are TGTGCCAGCAGCTCTCAGACAGGGGGCGCATATCAGCCCCAGCATTTT.

This sequence joins TRBV9 and TRBJ1-3; D call uncertain. Germline V gene sequence: CDR1 SGDLS, CDR2 YYNGEE. There are 15 residues in the CDR3. V was pared by 0 bases and J by 0 bases, with 7 bases between. The CDR3 region has the DNA TGTGCCAGCAGCGTAGGGCGGAGCTCTGGAAACACCATATATTTT. It specifies CASSVGRSSGNTIYF.

This clonotype was found many times. This chain joins TRBV7-6 and TRBJ2-3, with D unresolved. Germline V CDR1 and CDR2: SGHVS, FNYEAQ. The V end was cut by 3 bases, the J end by 2 bases, with 9 bases between. This CDR3 is built from 14 residues. In DNA form, the CDR3 reads TGTGCCAGCAGCTTGTACATTTTCACAGATACGCAGTATTTT. Its protein is CASSLYIFTDTQYF.

V is TRBV7-2 and J is TRBJ1-2; the D gene is possibly TRBD1 (6 bases). Looked up from germline, CDR1 is SGHTA and CDR2 is FQGNSA. This CDR3 has 15 residues. V lost 2 bases and J lost 3, with 13 bases in between. The CDR3 nucleotides are TGTGCCAGCAGCTTAAGACAGGAGGACCACTATGGCTACACCTTC. Translating gives CASSLRQEDHYGYTF.

This clonotype came up many times. This chain connects TRBV20-1 to TRBJ2-3; D is possibly TRBD1 or TRBD2 (5 bases each). Germline CDR1 DFQATT, CDR2 SNEGSKA (reference sequence). V lost 5 bases and J 0 bases, leaving 18 bases between the germline ends. This CDR3 region has 16 residues. The CDR3 sequence: CSAGETWTRSTDTQYF. The CDR3 nucleotides are TGCAGTGCTGGGGAGACTTGGACAAGGAGCACAGATACGCAGTATTTT.

In its sample, this clonotype was seen many times. The V call is TRBV6-1, the J call TRBJ1-4; D is ambiguous. Per germline, CDR1 MNHNS and CDR2 SASEGT. This CDR3 region has 12 residues. V shed 7 bases and J shed 8 bases, with 11 bases lying between them. The CDR3 DNA is TGTGCCAGCACGAACCCGAACGAAAAACTGTTTTTT. The encoded protein is CASTNPNEKLFF.

This clonotype has at least ten counts. The V gene is TRBV2, the J gene TRBJ2-1; D may be TRBD1 or TRBD2 (5 bases each). Trimming stripped 2 bases from V and 4 bases from J, with 21 bases between. Germline V gene lookup returns CDR1 SNHLY and CDR2 FYNNEI. This CDR3 is 18 amino acids long. The CDR3 sequence: CASSETGGTADWYNEQFF. The CDR3 coding sequence is TGTGCCAGCAGTGAAACAGGTGGGACCGCAGATTGGTACAATGAGCAGTTCTTC. The entire variable domain, with the rest obtained from reference TRBV2 and TRBJ2-1, is as follows: EPEVTQTPSHQVTQMGQEVILRCVPISNHLYFYWYRQILGQKVEFLVSFYNNEISEKSEIFDDQFSVERPDGSNFTLKIRSTKLEDSAMYFCASSETGGTADWYNEQFFGPGTRLTVL.

This clonotype was observed many times. The chain is built from TRBV7-9 and TRBJ2-1; weak D call: TRBD2 (6 bases). This CDR3 region has 14 residues. V was cut by 5 bases and J by 6 bases, with 14 bases left in between. The germline CDR1 and CDR2 sequences are SEHNR and FQNEAQ (reference sequence). As DNA, the CDR3 is TGTGCCAGCAGCGTTGCGGGGACTCTCAATGAGCAGTTCTTC. It specifies CASSVAGTLNEQFF.

At least ten counts were recorded for this clonotype. The chain uses TRBV6-1 and TRBJ1-1; D uncertain. The V gene's germline CDR1 is MNHNS and CDR2 SASEGT. The CDR3 is 12 amino acids. V lost 6 bases to trimming and J lost 6 bases, with 11 bases between them. CDR3: CASRVTAPEAFF. As DNA, the CDR3 is TGTGCCAGCAGGGTGACGGCCCCTGAAGCTTTCTTT.

This clonotype showed up many times. The chain carries TRBV7-2 and TRBJ2-1; D unresolved. The CDR3 covers 14 residues. Deletions cut 0 bases from V and 8 bases from J, with 11 bases between. Germline V lookup: CDR1 SGHTA, CDR2 FQGNSA. The CDR3 region has the DNA TGTGCCAGCAGCTTAGCGTGGGGTAAAGATGAGCAGTTCTTC. It codes for CASSLAWGKDEQFF.

This chain links TRBV5-5 with TRBJ2-3; maybe TRBD2 (7 bases). Per germline, CDR1 SGHKS and CDR2 YYEKEE (reference sequence). Deletions cut 0 bases from V and 13 bases from J, with 12 bases between. The CDR3 is made up of 12 amino acids. CDR3 protein: CASSLGGGLEYF. CDR3 in DNA: TGTGCCAGCAGCTTGGGGGGGGGCCTGGAGTATTTT.

The chain uses TRBV11-3 and TRBJ2-3; 16 bases align to TRBD2. Per germline, CDR1 SGHNT and CDR2 YENEEA. The J segment lost 5 bases and the V segment lost 3 bases, leaving 8 bases of the junction unmatched. The CDR3 spans 18 residues. The CDR3, as DNA: TGTGCCAGCAGCTTTGGGACTAGCGGGGGGGTGATATTAGATACGCAGTATTTT. Amino acids: CASSFGTSGGVILDTQYF.

This clonotype was seen a few times. The V and J genes are TRBV6-2 or TRBV6-3 and TRBJ2-1; D may be TRBD1 (5 bases). In germline, CDR1 is MNHEY, CDR2 SVGEGT. This CDR3 is built from 14 residues. Trimming took 5 bases from V and 1 from J, leaving 9 bases between them. This CDR3 is CASSVQGSYNEQFF. The CDR3 nucleotides are TGTGCCAGCAGTGTGCAGGGTTCCTACAATGAGCAGTTCTTC.

To note about this clonotype: With a much larger clone just one base away, this may be a read error. The rearrangement uses TRBV5-5 and TRBJ2-1; maybe TRBD1 (6 bases). The CDR3 is 15 amino acids. CDR1 SGHKS and CDR2 YYEKEE come from the germline V gene (reference sequence). V dropped 2 bases and J dropped 0 bases, with 9 bases sitting between them. CDR3 residues: CASSFTDSSYNEQFF. In DNA, the CDR3 is TGTGCCAGCAGCTTCACGGACAGCTCCTACAATGAGCAGTTCTTC.

This clonotype occurred many times. The chain recombines TRBV18 with TRBJ1-3; D call uncertain. The CDR3 extends over 16 amino acids. V lost 0 bases and J 0 bases, leaving 9 bases between the germline ends. Germline CDR1 KGHSH, CDR2 LQKENI. Written as DNA, the CDR3 is TGTGCCAGCTCACCACCGGAGGGAGACTCTGGAAACACCATATATTTT. Protein product: CASSPPEGDSGNTIYF.

In this sample, this clonotype turned up many times. The chain links TRBV20-1 to TRBJ2-1; possible D gene TRBD1, 6 bases. The V end was cut by 6 bases, the J end by 11 bases, with 23 bases between. The CDR3 is made up of 14 amino acids. Germline loops: CDR1 DFQATT, CDR2 SNEGSKA (reference sequence). The CDR3 loop reads CSAVGTLTMRQQFF. CDR3 coding DNA: TGCAGTGCAGTAGGGACACTTACAATGAGACAGCAGTTCTTC.

This clonotype was picked up many times. A read error may account for a junction end that differs from germline. This chain uses TRBV15 with TRBJ1-2, with no clear D. Germline CDR1 and CDR2: LNHNV and YYDKDF (reference sequence). CDR3 size: 13 residues. CDR3 in DNA: TGTGCCACCAGCAGAGATCGGAATGAGAAACACTACTTC. Amino acids: CATSRDRNEKHYF.

This clonotype was seen ten or more times. The chain joins TRBV5-4 to TRBJ1-2, with TRBD1 identical over 10 bases. After removal of 4 bases from V and 10 bases from J, the junction contained 10 bases not matched to a gene. Germline V gene data show CDR1 as SGHNT and CDR2 as YYREEE (reference sequence). CDR3 length equals 14 residues. CDR3 protein: CASSPRDRGAFYTF. In DNA, the CDR3 is TGTGCCAGCAGCCCTCGGGACAGGGGCGCCTTCTACACCTTC.

This clonotype was seen many times. This chain joins TRBV20-1 and TRBJ2-2; 7 bases line up with TRBD2. The CDR3 runs to 12 residues. Germline CDR1 is DFQATT and CDR2 is SNEGSKA (reference sequence). V shed 7 bases, J shed 7 bases, and the junction held 6 bases outside the gene matches. CDR3 loop: CSVFGEGGELFF. In DNA, the CDR3 is TGCAGTGTCTTCGGGGAGGGCGGGGAGCTGTTTTTT.

This clonotype was recorded at least ten times. J is TRBJ2-5 and V is TRBV11-2, with 8 bases fitting TRBD2. The junction had 8 bases not matched to a gene; V was cut back by 5 bases and J by 3 bases. The CDR3 is made up of 15 amino acids. CDR1 is SGHAT, CDR2 FQNNGV, per germline. CDR3 protein: CASSKRAGGEETQYF. DNA for the CDR3: TGTGCCAGCAGCAAACGGGCGGGGGGTGAAGAGACCCAGTACTTC.

This clonotype was recorded many times. The chain links TRBV12-3 or TRBV12-4 to TRBJ2-3; 7 bases line up with TRBD2. V lost 3 bases and J lost 5; bases outside the gene matches: 5. The CDR3 consists of 14 residues. In nucleotides, the CDR3 is TGTGCCAGCAGTTTGGGCGGGGGTGTAGATACGCAGTATTTT. Amino acids: CASSLGGGVDTQYF.